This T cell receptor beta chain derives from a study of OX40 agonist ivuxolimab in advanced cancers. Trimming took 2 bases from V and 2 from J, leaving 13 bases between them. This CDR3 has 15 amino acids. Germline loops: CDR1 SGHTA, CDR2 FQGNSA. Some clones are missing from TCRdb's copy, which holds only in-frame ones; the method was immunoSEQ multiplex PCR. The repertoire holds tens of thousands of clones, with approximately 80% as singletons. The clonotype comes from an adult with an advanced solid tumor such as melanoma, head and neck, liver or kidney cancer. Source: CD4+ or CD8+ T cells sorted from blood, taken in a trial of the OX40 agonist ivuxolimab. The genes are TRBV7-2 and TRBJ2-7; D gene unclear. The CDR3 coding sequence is TGTGCCAGCAGCTTATATTTTGCAGGCGCCTACGAGCAGTACTTC. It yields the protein CASSLYFAGAYEQYF.